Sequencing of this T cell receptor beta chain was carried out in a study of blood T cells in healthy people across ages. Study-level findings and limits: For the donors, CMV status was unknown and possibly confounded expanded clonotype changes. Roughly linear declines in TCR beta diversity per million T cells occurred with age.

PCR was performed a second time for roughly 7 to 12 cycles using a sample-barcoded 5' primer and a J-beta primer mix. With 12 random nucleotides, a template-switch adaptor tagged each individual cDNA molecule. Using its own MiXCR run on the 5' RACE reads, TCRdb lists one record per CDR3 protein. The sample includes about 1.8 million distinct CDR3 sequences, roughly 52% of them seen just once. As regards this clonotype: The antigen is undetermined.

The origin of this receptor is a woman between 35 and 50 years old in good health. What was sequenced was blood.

As DNA, the CDR3 is TGCAGTGTCAGGGGAGGGTCCAATGGCTACACCTTC. Its protein is CSVRGGSNGYTF. The rearrangement links TRBV20-1 to TRBJ1-2; weak D call: TRBD1 (6 bases). The ends were cut back, 7 bases at V and 6 bases at J, with 15 bases in the middle. The V gene's germline CDR1 is DFQATT and CDR2 SNEGSKA (reference sequence). There are 12 residues in the CDR3.